These 9 T cell receptor beta chains were sequenced from one sample in a study of T cell repertoires in cytomegalovirus infection. TCRdb re-derived calls from the reads in MiXCR, one entry per CDR3 protein. In the table there are approximately 76,000 distinct CDR3 sequences, about 40% of which are singletons. Their antigens remain unidentified. The sample in question was CD8+ T cells from cultured PBMCs, obtained from culture after CMV antigen stimulation. These TCRs come from a human donor in good health (CMV status not recorded). Some clones in this sample may be carry-over from other donors' samples.

This clonotype has a count of ten or more. The chain employs TRBV7-2 and TRBJ2-7; 9 bases are a match to TRBD1. The CDR3 runs 14 residues. CDR1 is SGHTA, CDR2 FQGNSA, per germline. V was clipped by 4 bases and J by 4 bases; unmatched bases: 5. The CDR3 here is CASSSTGGSYEQYF. CDR3 DNA: TGTGCCAGCAGCTCCACAGGGGGCAGTTACGAGCAGTACTTC.

V gene TRBV7-2 combines with J gene TRBJ2-1, with D unclear. CDR1 and CDR2 (germline): SGHTA, FQGNSA. The germline V and J ends were trimmed by 5 bases and 4 bases, with 21 bases remaining between them. The CDR3 loop spans 17 amino acids. This CDR3 reads CASSGGTGWLLYNEQFF. CDR3 nucleotide sequence: TGTGCCAGCAGCGGTGGTACTGGGTGGTTGCTTTACAATGAGCAGTTCTTC. Complete variable domain (other parts from reference TRBV7-2 and TRBJ2-1): GAGVSQSPSNKVTEKGKDVELRCDPISGHTALYWYRQSLGQGLEFLIYFQGNSAPDKSGLPSDRFSAERTGGSVSTLTIQRTQQEDSAVYLCASSGGTGWLLYNEQFFGPGTRLTVL.

This clonotype has just a few counts. V usage is TRBV28 and J usage is TRBJ2-3, with D perhaps matching TRBD2 (7 bases). Deletions cut 6 bases from V and 2 bases from J, with 18 bases between. This CDR3 is built from 16 residues. Germline loops: CDR1 MDHEN, CDR2 SYDVKM. The CDR3 reads CASSGTGGPSTDTQYF. In DNA, the CDR3 is TGTGCCAGCAGCGGAACGGGGGGCCCTTCCACAGATACGCAGTATTTT. Supplemented by reference TRBV28 and TRBJ2-3, the full variable domain reads DVKVTQSSRYLVKRTGEKVFLECVQDMDHENMFWYRQDPGLGLRLIYFSYDVKMKEKGDIPEGYSVSREKKERFSLILESASTNQTSMYLCASSGTGGPSTDTQYFGPGTRLTVL.

The V call is TRBV2, the J call TRBJ1-6; 7 nucleotides match TRBD1. The V gene's germline CDR1 is SNHLY and CDR2 FYNNEI. The CDR3 totals 14 residues. With V trimmed by 8 bases and J by 4 bases, 5 bases remained unmatched. The CDR3 loop reads CASEPGQYNSPLHF. In nucleotides, the CDR3 is TGTGCCAGCGAACCGGGACAGTATAATTCACCCCTCCACTTT.

This clonotype was recorded once. The rearrangement links TRBV6-6 to TRBJ2-2; no firm D call. V shed 6 bases and J shed 3 bases, with 8 bases lying between them. Looked up from germline, CDR1 is MNHNY and CDR2 is SVGAGI (reference sequence). This CDR3 is 13 amino acids long. The DNA of the CDR3 is TGTGCCAGCAGATATGGGGACACCGGGGAGCTGTTTTTT. Encoded protein: CASRYGDTGELFF.

V usage is TRBV4-3 and J usage is TRBJ1-4, with D perhaps TRBD1 (5 bases). V lost 0 bases to trimming and J lost 5 bases, with 7 bases between them. Germline V gives CDR1 LGHNA, CDR2 YSLEER. This CDR3 contains 14 residues. The CDR3, as DNA: TGCGCCAGCAGCCAAGACCGGGACAATGAAAAACTGTTTTTT. Protein sequence: CASSQDRDNEKLFF.

This clonotype was seen more than once but under ten times. CDR3 DNA: TGTGCCAGCAGCCCGTCGACAGGTAGATCGCCCTACGAGCAGTACTTC. It encodes CASSPSTGRSPYEQYF. V gene TRBV7-2 combines with J gene TRBJ2-7; possible D gene TRBD1, 6 bases. CDR1 SGHTA and CDR2 FQGNSA come from the germline V gene. Trimming removed 5 bases at V and 2 bases at J, with 19 bases between. The CDR3 is 16 residues long.

This chain connects TRBV7-4 to TRBJ2-3, with 13 bases identical to TRBD2. The CDR3 has 20 amino acids. V shed 4 bases and J 1 base; nucleotides not matched to a gene: 14. Per germline, CDR1 SGHVT and CDR2 SQSDAQ. In nucleotides, the CDR3 is TGTGCCAGCAGCTCCCTCACAACTCAGACTAGCGGGGGGCGCACAGATACGCAGTATTTT. This gives the protein CASSSLTTQTSGGRTDTQYF.

This chain uses TRBV27 with TRBJ1-5; 7 bases fit TRBD1. Germline V gene data show CDR1 as MNHEY and CDR2 as SMNVEV (reference sequence). The CDR3 consists of 13 residues. V shed 7 bases and J 3 bases; nucleotides not matched to a gene: 3. The CDR3 sequence: CASTTGVNQPQHF. CDR3 sequence (DNA): TGTGCCAGCACCACAGGGGTCAATCAGCCCCAGCATTTT.